Sequencing of this T cell receptor (beta chain) was carried out in a study of blood T cell repertoires in COVID-19. In the authors' methods: The assay estimated nucleated cells by amplifying reference gene primers. Sequenced by immunoSEQ multiplex PCR; TCRdb stores in-frame clones only, minus some. The D gene and trimming were derived from the DNA, and the V and J assignments and clone size from that table. This table holds 70,000 to 90,000 clones, around nine tenths found once. The CDR3 consists of 16 residues. The germline gives CDR1 SGHRS, CDR2 YFSETQ. The V gene end was trimmed by 4 bases and the J gene end by 1 base; junction bases not matched to a gene: 6. The table lists this clone with a count of one.

The chain employs TRBV5-1 and TRBJ2-1; 9 bases fit TRBD1. The sequenced material came from peripheral blood. The sequence derives from a human donor in a cohort sampled during active COVID-19. The CDR3, as DNA: TGCGCCAGCAGCGAAAGTGGGACAGGGTCCTACAATGAGCAGTTCTTC. Translation gives CASSESGTGSYNEQFF.